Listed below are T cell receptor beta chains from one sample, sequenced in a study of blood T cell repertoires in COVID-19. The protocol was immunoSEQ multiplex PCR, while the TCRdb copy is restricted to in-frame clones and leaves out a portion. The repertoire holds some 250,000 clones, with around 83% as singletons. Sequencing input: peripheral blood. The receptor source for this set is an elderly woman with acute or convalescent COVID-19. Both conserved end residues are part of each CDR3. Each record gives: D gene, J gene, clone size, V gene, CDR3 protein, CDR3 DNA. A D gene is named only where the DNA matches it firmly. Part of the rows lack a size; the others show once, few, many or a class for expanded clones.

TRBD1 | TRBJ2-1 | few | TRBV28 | CASGDRATGNEQFF | TGTGCCAGTGGAGACAGGGCCACCGGGAATGAGCAGTTCTTC
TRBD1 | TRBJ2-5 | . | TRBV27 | CASSLAGQGAQYF | TGTGCCAGCAGTTTAGCGGGACAGGGAGCCCAGTACTTC
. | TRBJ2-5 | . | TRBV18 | CASSSNPGVGRETQYF | TGTGCCAGCTCATCAAATCCCGGGGTAGGAAGAGAGACCCAGTACTTC
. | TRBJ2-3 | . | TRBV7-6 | CASSLSGGVRTDTQYF | TGTGCCAGCAGCTTATCCGGGGGAGTCCGCACAGATACGCAGTATTTT
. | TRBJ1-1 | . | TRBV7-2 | CASSSGFRNEAFF | TGTGCCAGCAGTTCCGGGTTTCGGAATGAAGCTTTCTTT
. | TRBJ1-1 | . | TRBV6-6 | CASSTLGDTEAFF | TGTGCCAGCAGCACTTTAGGGGACACTGAAGCTTTCTTT
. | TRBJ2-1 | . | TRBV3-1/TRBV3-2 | CASSQTAGRSSYNEQFF | TGTGCCAGCAGCCAAACGGCAGGCCGTAGCTCCTACAATGAGCAGTTCTTC
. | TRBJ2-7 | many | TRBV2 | CASTGDLSYEQYF | TGTGCCAGTACGGGGGATCTCTCCTACGAGCAGTACTTC
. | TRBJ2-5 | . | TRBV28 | CASSLLRGPQETQYF | TGTGCCAGCAGTCTTCTCAGGGGCCCGCAAGAGACCCAGTACTTC
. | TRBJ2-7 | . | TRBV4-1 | CASSQETSTYEQYF | TGCGCCAGCAGCCAAGAGACTTCTACCTACGAGCAGTACTTC
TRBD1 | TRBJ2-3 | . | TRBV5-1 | CASSLRTGVGTDTQYF | TGCGCCAGCAGCCTAAGGACAGGGGTGGGCACAGATACGCAGTATTTT
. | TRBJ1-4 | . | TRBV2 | CASSGATANEKLFF | TGTGCCAGCAGTGGGGCAACCGCTAATGAAAAACTGTTTTTT
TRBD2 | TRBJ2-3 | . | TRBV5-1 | CASSLGGTSGASTDTQYF | TGCGCCAGCAGCTTGGGGGGGACTAGCGGGGCTAGCACAGATACGCAGTATTTT
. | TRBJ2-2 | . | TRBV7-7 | CASSLSVGNTGELFF | TGTGCTAGCAGCTTAAGTGTCGGGAACACCGGGGAGCTGTTTTTT
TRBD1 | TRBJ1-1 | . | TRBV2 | CASSEQGAGNTEAFF | TGTGCCAGCAGCGAACAGGGGGCCGGGAACACTGAAGCTTTCTTT
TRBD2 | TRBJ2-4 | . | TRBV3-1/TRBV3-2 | CASTQTSGGAGVKNIQYF | TGTGCCAGCACCCAGACTAGCGGGGGGGCCGGGGTCAAAAACATTCAGTACTTC
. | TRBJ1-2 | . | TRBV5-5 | CASSLGWDLGYTF | TGTGCCAGCAGCTTGGGGTGGGACTTGGGCTACACCTTC
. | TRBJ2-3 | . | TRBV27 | CASSPTARRDTQYF | TGTGCCAGCAGTCCTACAGCCCGCAGGGATACGCAGTATTTT
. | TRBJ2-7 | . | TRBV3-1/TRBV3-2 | CASSQELYEQYF | TGTGCCAGCAGCCAAGAACTTTACGAGCAGTACTTC
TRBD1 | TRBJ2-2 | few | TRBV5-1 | CASTKQGLNTGELFF | TGCGCCAGCACCAAACAGGGGCTGAACACCGGGGAGCTGTTTTTT
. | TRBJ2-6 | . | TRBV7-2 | CASSVGLLSGANVLTF | TGTGCCAGCAGCGTCGGACTGCTCTCTGGGGCCAACGTCCTGACTTTC
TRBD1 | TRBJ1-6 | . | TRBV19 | CASSIPFTGTENSPLHF | TGTGCCAGTAGTATACCCTTTACCGGGACAGAAAATTCACCCCTCCACTTT
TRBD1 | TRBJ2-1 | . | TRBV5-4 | CASSKTSGTGGNEQFF | TGTGCCAGCAGCAAAACTTCCGGGACAGGGGGCAATGAGCAGTTCTTC
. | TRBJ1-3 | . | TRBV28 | CASSLGQPSGNTIYF | TGTGCCAGCAGTTTAGGGCAGCCCTCTGGAAACACCATATATTTT
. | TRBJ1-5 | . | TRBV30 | CAWSDPRGYSNQPQHF | TGTGCCTGGAGTGACCCCAGGGGATATAGCAATCAGCCCCAGCATTTT
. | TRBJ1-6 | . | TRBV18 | CASSGEGGNSPLHF | TGTGCCAGCAGCGGGGAGGGAGGCAATTCACCCCTCCACTTT
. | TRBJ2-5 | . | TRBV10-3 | CAIGPWPKETQYF | TGTGCCATTGGGCCTTGGCCCAAAGAGACCCAGTACTTC
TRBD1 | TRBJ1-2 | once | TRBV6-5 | CASRTGVNYGYTF | TGTGCCAGCAGGACAGGGGTTAACTATGGCTACACCTTC
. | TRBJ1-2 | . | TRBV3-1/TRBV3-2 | CASSQDLRGRYYGYTF | TGTGCCAGCAGCCAAGATTTGAGGGGGAGATACTATGGCTACACCTTC
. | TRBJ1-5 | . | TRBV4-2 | CASSPRGWEPQHF | TGTGCCAGCAGCCCCCGAGGTTGGGAGCCCCAGCATTTT
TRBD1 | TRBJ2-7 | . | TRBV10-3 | CATQGTEDYEQYF | TGTGCCACCCAAGGGACAGAGGACTACGAGCAGTACTTC
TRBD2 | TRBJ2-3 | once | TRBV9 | CASSARAGDFTDTQYF | TGTGCCAGCAGCGCCCGAGCGGGGGATTTTACAGATACGCAGTATTTT
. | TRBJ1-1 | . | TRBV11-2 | CASSSPVVNTEAFF | TGTGCCAGCAGCTCCCCGGTCGTGAACACTGAAGCTTTCTTT
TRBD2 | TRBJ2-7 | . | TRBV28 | CASSSPAQRGYEQYF | TGTGCCAGCAGTTCCCCCGCCCAGCGGGGGTACGAGCAGTACTTC
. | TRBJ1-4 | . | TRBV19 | CASSRLRNEKLFF | TGTGCCAGTAGTAGGTTGCGGAATGAAAAACTGTTTTTT
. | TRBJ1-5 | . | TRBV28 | CASSPGSQPQHF | TGTGCCAGCTCCCCAGGATCTCAGCCCCAGCATTTT
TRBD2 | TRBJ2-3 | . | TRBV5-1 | CASSSRTSGGARTDTQYF | TGCGCCAGCAGCTCCCGGACTAGCGGGGGGGCTCGCACAGATACGCAGTATTTT
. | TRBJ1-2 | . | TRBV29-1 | CSVGSGREGYTF | TGCAGCGTTGGATCAGGCAGGGAAGGCTACACCTTC
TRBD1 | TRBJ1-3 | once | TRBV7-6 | CASSSAGTGPSGNTIYF | TGTGCCAGCAGCTCCGCCGGGACAGGCCCCTCTGGAAACACCATATATTTT
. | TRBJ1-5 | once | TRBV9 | CASSVDGQGDQPQHF | TGTGCCAGCAGCGTAGACGGGCAGGGCGATCAGCCCCAGCATTTT
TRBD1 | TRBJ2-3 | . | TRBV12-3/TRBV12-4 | CASSTTGTDTQYF | TGTGCCAGCAGTACGACAGGGACAGATACGCAGTATTTT
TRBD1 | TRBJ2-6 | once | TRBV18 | CATTGLGANVLTF | TGTGCCACGACAGGGTTAGGGGCCAACGTCCTGACTTTC
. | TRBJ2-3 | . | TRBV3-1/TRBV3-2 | CASSQDQTGTDTQYF | TGTGCCAGCAGCCAAGATCAAACAGGCACAGATACGCAGTATTTT